A selection of T cell receptor beta chains follows, all from one sample in a study of CD8+ T cells in alopecia areata. Sequencing used immunoSEQ multiplex PCR; TCRdb keeps in-frame clones, though not all of them. The sample yields about 190,000 clones, around three fifths seen once. This specimen was CD4+ T cells sorted from blood, taken at approximately week 50, from a patient treated with tofacitinib. Every receptor here comes from a human donor with alopecia areata. The CDR3 runs from the conserved cysteine through the conserved F or W. Each record gives: V gene, J gene, clone size, D gene, CDR3 DNA, CDR3 protein. A D gene is named only where the DNA matches it firmly. Clone size is stated in some rows and not others, as once, few, many or a class when expanded.

>TRBV5-6|TRBJ2-3|NA|NA
TGTGCCAGCAGCTTATTTGCCGCGTTCACAGATACGCAGTATTTT
CASSLFAAFTDTQYF
>TRBV30|TRBJ1-1|NA|NA
TGTGCCTGGAGTAACCCCTCACACGCTTTCTTT
CAWSNPSHAFF
>TRBV5-1|TRBJ2-5|NA|NA
TGCGCCAGCAGCTTGGACAGTAAACAAGAGACCCAGTACTTC
CASSLDSKQETQYF
>TRBV28|TRBJ2-7|NA|TRBD1
TGTGCCAGCAGTGAGGGACAGGGGAACGAGCAGTACTTC
CASSEGQGNEQYF
>TRBV6-5|TRBJ1-1|few|NA
TGTGCCAGCAGTTACACTGGGAGGTTTGAAGCTTTCTTT
CASSYTGRFEAFF
>TRBV29-1|TRBJ2-7|once|NA
TGCAGCGCCGGAGGGGTAGGGGGGGACTACGAGCAGTACTTC
CSAGGVGGDYEQYF
>TRBV30|TRBJ1-1|NA|NA
TGTGCCTGGAGGGTCGGGAACACTGAAGCTTTCTTT
CAWRVGNTEAFF
>TRBV7-2|TRBJ2-1|NA|TRBD2
TGTGCCAGCAGCTTACATGAGCGGGGGGTCCTCAATGAGCAGTTCTTC
CASSLHERGVLNEQFF
>TRBV4-3|TRBJ1-1|NA|NA
TGCGCCAGCAGCCAAGTCGTGCGGGGGACTGAAGCTTTCTTT
CASSQVVRGTEAFF
>TRBV9|TRBJ2-1|NA|NA
TGTGCCAGCAGCGAGGGGCTGGACTCCTACAATGAGCAGTTCTTC
CASSEGLDSYNEQFF
>TRBV5-6|TRBJ2-6|few|NA
TGTGCCAGCAGCTTCAAACAGACATCTGGGGCCAACGTCCTGACTTTC
CASSFKQTSGANVLTF
>TRBV30|TRBJ1-1|NA|NA
TGTGCCTGGTTAGACCTCCTTGGCAGGGACACTGAAGCTTTCTTT
CAWLDLLGRDTEAFF
>TRBV14|TRBJ1-2|NA|NA
TGTGCCAGCAGCCCTAGGGAGACCCGGACGGGCTACACCTTC
CASSPRETRTGYTF
>TRBV29-1|TRBJ2-7|NA|NA
TGCAGCGTTCGAACCCAGGGCTACGAGCAGTACTTC
CSVRTQGYEQYF
>TRBV7-2|TRBJ2-3|NA|TRBD1
TGTGCCAGCAGCTCGACAGGGGGCGTCGATACGCAGTATTTT
CASSSTGGVDTQYF
>TRBV30|TRBJ2-1|few|NA
TGTGCCTGGAGTGTTGGGCCCTACAATGAGCAGTTCTTC
CAWSVGPYNEQFF
>TRBV27|TRBJ2-5|NA|NA
TGTGCCAGCAGTTTATTGGTCGCAGGGCGTACGAAGACCCAGTACTTC
CASSLLVAGRTKTQYF
>TRBV29-1|TRBJ2-7|NA|NA
TGCAGCGCCGGCAGGGAGAACGAGCAGTACTTC
CSAGRENEQYF
>TRBV19|TRBJ2-3|few|TRBD1
TGTGCCAGTAGTCCCCGGACAGGGGGAAGCACAGATACGCAGTATTTT
CASSPRTGGSTDTQYF
>TRBV27|TRBJ1-5|NA|TRBD1
TGTGCCAGCAGTGCCTTCGGACAGGGGTGGGGCCAGCCCCAGCATTTT
CASSAFGQGWGQPQHF
>TRBV2|TRBJ1-4|NA|NA
TGTGCCAGCAGTCAATCAGGGAGTGAAAAACTGTTTTTT
CASSQSGSEKLFF
>TRBV7-2|TRBJ1-1|NA|NA
TGTGCCAGCAGCTTAGGACAGAGATCCACTGAAGCTTTCTTT
CASSLGQRSTEAFF
>TRBV5-1|TRBJ2-3|few|TRBD2
TGCGCCAGCAGCTTGGATCTAGCGGGGTACACAGATACGCAGTATTTT
CASSLDLAGYTDTQYF
>TRBV29-1|TRBJ1-4|NA|NA
TGCAGCGTTGTGCTAGACCATGAAAAACTGTTTTTT
CSVVLDHEKLFF